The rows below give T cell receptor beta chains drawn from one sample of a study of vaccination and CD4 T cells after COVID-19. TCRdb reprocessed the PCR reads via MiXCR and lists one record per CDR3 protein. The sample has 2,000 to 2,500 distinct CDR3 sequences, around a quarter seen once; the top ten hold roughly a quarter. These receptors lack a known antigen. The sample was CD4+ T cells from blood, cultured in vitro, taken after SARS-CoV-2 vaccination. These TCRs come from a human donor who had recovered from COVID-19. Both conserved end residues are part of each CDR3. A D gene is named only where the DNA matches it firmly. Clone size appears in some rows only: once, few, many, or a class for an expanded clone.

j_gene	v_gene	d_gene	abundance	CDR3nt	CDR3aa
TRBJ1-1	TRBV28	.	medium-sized	TGTGCCAGCAGTCCCCTAGGAGGGGAGGACACTGAAGCTTTCTTT	CASSPLGGEDTEAFF
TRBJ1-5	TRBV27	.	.	TGTGCCAGCAGTTCCTCAGGGTATCAGCCCCAGCATTTT	CASSSSGYQPQHF
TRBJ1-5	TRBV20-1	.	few	TGCAGTGCTAGAGAACTCAATCAGCCCCAGCATTTT	CSARELNQPQHF
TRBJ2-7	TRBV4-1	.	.	TGCGCCAGCAGCCAAGATCTAGGGGGCTCCTACGAGCAGTACTTC	CASSQDLGGSYEQYF
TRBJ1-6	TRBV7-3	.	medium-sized	TGTGCCAGCAGCCATGGGTCGGGAGTTTCACCCCTCCACTTT	CASSHGSGVSPLHF
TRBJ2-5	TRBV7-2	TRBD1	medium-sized	TGTGCCAGCAGCTTCCCAGGGGGCTCGAAAGAGACCCAGTACTTC	CASSFPGGSKETQYF
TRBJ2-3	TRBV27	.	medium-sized	TGTGCCAGCAATACTAGAGGGGCGATCTCCGGATCAGATACGCAGTATTTT	CASNTRGAISGSDTQYF
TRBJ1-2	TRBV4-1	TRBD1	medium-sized	TGCGCCAGCAGCGCACAGGGGGCGCTTGGCTACACCTTC	CASSAQGALGYTF
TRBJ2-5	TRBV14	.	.	TGTGCCAGCAGCTCCGGGGCGAGGACCCAGTACTTC	CASSSGARTQYF
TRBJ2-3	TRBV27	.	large	TGTGCCAGTACGACCCGACTAACAGATACGCAGTATTTT	CASTTRLTDTQYF
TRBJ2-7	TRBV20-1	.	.	TGCAGTGCTACCAAGGAGGGCCCTGGGGAGCAGTACTTC	CSATKEGPGEQYF
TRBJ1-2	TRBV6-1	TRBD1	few	TGTGCCAGCAGGGTTTCACAGGGGGCGGACTATGGCTACACCTTC	CASRVSQGADYGYTF
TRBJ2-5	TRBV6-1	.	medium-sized	TGTGCCAGCAGTGCTCAGCTCAGGGAGACCCAGTACTTC	CASSAQLRETQYF
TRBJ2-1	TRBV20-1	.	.	TGCAGTGCTAGAGATTTCACAGGGATCGGTTACAATGAGCAGTTCTTC	CSARDFTGIGYNEQFF
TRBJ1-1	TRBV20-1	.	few	TGCAGTGCTAGGCGCAGGGAAGTTGAAGCTTTCTTT	CSARRREVEAFF
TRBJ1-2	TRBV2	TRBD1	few	TGTGCCAGCAGTGAAAGAGAACAGGGGTATGGCTACACCTTC	CASSEREQGYGYTF
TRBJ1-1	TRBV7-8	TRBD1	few	TGTGCCAGCAGCTTAGACAGGGGGCATGCTGAAGCTTTCTTT	CASSLDRGHAEAFF
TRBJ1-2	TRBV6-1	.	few	TGTGCCAGCAGTGCGGCAGACTATGGCTACACCTTC	CASSAADYGYTF
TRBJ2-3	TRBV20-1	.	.	TGCAGTGCCCTAGACCGGACACCGACAGATACGCAGTATTTT	CSALDRTPTDTQYF
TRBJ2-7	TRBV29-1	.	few	TGCAGCGTTAAACTCATGGCCGGGTATGAGCAGTACTTC	CSVKLMAGYEQYF
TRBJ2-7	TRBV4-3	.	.	TGCGCCAGCAGCCAAGAGTATTTGGGCAGGGTCTACGAGCAGTACTTC	CASSQEYLGRVYEQYF
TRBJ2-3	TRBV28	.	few	TGTGCCAGCAGTCCTCATAGCACAGATACGCAGTATTTT	CASSPHSTDTQYF
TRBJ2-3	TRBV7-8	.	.	TGTGCCAGCAGCTTATGGGGAACCAGCACAGATACGCAGTATTTT	CASSLWGTSTDTQYF
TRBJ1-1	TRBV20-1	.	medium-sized	TGCGGACGACTGCCAAGGTACACTGAAGCTTTCTTT	CGRLPRYTEAFF
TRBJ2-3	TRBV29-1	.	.	TGCAGCGGGTCGGTGGATCCCACAGATACGCAGTATTTT	CSGSVDPTDTQYF
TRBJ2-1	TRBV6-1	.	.	TGTGCCAGCAGCCAGGTAGGGTCTGGGCAGTTCTTC	CASSQVGSGQFF
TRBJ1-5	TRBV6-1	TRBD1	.	TGTGCCAGCAGTGCCCAGGGGGGGATGAGCAATCAGCCCCAGCATTTT	CASSAQGGMSNQPQHF
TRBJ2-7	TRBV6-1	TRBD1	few	TGTGCCAGCAGCCGTACTGGGTCGGGGACAGGCCGCTACGAGCAGTACTTC	CASSRTGSGTGRYEQYF
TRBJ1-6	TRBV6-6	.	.	TGTGCCAGCAGCAGAACTCACGGGTACATTGGTAATTCACCCCTCCACTTT	CASSRTHGYIGNSPLHF
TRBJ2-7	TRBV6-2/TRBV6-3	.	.	TGTGCCAGCAGTTTTACCTACGAGCAGTACTTC	CASSFTYEQYF
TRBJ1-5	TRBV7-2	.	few	TGTGCCAGCAGCCCAGGGGCAGGGATCAATCAGCCCCAGCATTTT	CASSPGAGINQPQHF
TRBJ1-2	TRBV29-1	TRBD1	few	TGCAGCTCGGGACAGGGCCATGGCTACACCTTC	CSSGQGHGYTF